The text below deals with one TCR beta chain. The sample comes from a study of blood T cell repertoires in COVID-19. About the study: Nucleic acid was either cDNA or gDNA, and it came from T cells, B-cell-depleted T cells, or PBMCs.

Here immunoSEQ multiplex PCR was the method, and the copy in TCRdb shows in-frame clones only, minus some. This table has hundreds of thousands of clones, roughly 86% appearing once. Per the germline V gene, CDR1 is LGHNA and CDR2 is YSLEER. This CDR3 is built from 13 residues. The V gene lost 0 bases and the J gene lost 8 bases, with 10 bases spanning the gap. The sample comprised PBMCs or T cells enriched from blood (not recorded which). This clonotype was obtained from a woman aged 50 to 65 who had recovered from COVID-19. V is TRBV4-3 and J is TRBJ1-1; the D is unclear. CDR3 in amino acids: CASSQDVGREAFF. The CDR3 DNA is TGCGCCAGCAGCCAAGATGTGGGGAGAGAAGCTTTCTTT.